Shown below are 4 T cell receptor beta chains from a single sample sequenced in a study of T cells after yellow fever vaccination. Via MiXCR, TCRdb re-called the 5' RACE reads, giving one row per CDR3 protein. The repertoire holds fewer than 500,000 distinct CDR3 sequences, with under 20% as singletons. The sample consisted of PBMCs, taken before the yellow fever booster vaccination. All receptors derive from a man between 18 and 35 years old who received the YFV17D yellow fever vaccine.

This clonotype has just a few counts. The chain couples TRBV12-3 or TRBV12-4 to TRBJ2-7; 7 bases agree with TRBD1. V dropped 3 bases and J dropped 0; count of bases not matched to a gene: 8. This CDR3 is 16 amino acids long. The CDR3 sequence is CASSLSTGVVSYEQYF. The CDR3 DNA reads as TGTGCCAGCAGTTTGAGTACAGGGGTTGTCTCCTACGAGCAGTACTTC.

This clonotype was seen a handful of times. The gene calls are TRBV20-1 and TRBJ2-1; D unresolved. With 0 bases removed from V and 7 bases from J, the gap between germline ends came to 13 bases. CDR3 size: 14 residues. Germline CDR1 reads DFQATT; CDR2 reads SNEGSKA (reference sequence). Here the CDR3 DNA reads TGCAGTGCTAGAGATGGGCTAGGGCGGAATGAGCAGTTCTTC. This sequence encodes CSARDGLGRNEQFF.

This clonotype was picked up a small number of times. V gene TRBV7-2 combines with J gene TRBJ2-2, with 11 bases aligning to TRBD2. Losses at the gene ends were 5 bases for V and 6 bases for J; bases not matched to a gene: 5. CDR1 and CDR2 (germline): SGHTA, FQGNSA. This CDR3 has 15 amino acids. Written as DNA, the CDR3 is TGTGCCAGCAGCCATACTAGCGGGGGCGCCGGGGAGCTGTTTTTT. Protein: CASSHTSGGAGELFF.

This clonotype was observed a few times. The genes are TRBV5-1 and TRBJ1-2, with D possibly TRBD1 on 5 matching bases. Germline-derived CDR1 and CDR2 are SGHRS and YFSETQ. The CDR3 consists of 19 residues. Deletions cut 4 bases from V and 7 bases from J, with 32 bases between. The CDR3 DNA is TGCGCCAGCAGCAAAGTGTCCCCAGCATTACAGGAAATAACGGGTGGCTACACCTTC. Its translation is CASSKVSPALQEITGGYTF.